This TCR beta chain was captured by sequencing in a study of blood T cell repertoires in COVID-19. Overall study context: COVID-19 samples, acute and convalescent, were from the United States, Italy and Spain. From T cells, B-cell-depleted T cells, or PBMCs came the material, which was cDNA or gDNA.

The V gene's germline CDR1 is MNHEY and CDR2 SMNVEV (reference sequence). This CDR3 is 16 amino acids long. V was clipped by 5 bases and J by 5 bases, with 18 bases between them. In the original analysis: The assay estimated nucleated cells by amplifying reference gene primers. Method: immunoSEQ multiplex PCR; TCRdb's copy keeps in-frame clones and lacks some. That table supplies the V and J calls and clone size; D and trimming were determined from the DNA. The table shows some 150,000 clones, with 84% occurring only once. The receptor's source is a woman between 50 and 59 years old with acute or convalescent COVID-19. The sequenced sample consisted of peripheral blood. The chain recombines TRBV27 with TRBJ1-4; D gene uncertain. CDR3 sequence reads: CASSTRYQAFNEKLFF. The DNA for the CDR3 is TGTGCCAGCAGTACCCGATATCAGGCATTCAATGAAAAACTGTTTTTT.